This TCR beta chain was sequenced in a study of blood T cell repertoires in COVID-19. Study-wide context: Italy, Spain and the United States were the sources of the convalescent and acute COVID-19 samples. From T cells, B-cell-depleted T cells, or PBMCs came the material, which was cDNA or gDNA.

Original analysis: Amplification from reference gene primers served as the basis for estimated nucleated cell counts. Method: immunoSEQ multiplex PCR; TCRdb's copy keeps in-frame clones and lacks some. From that table come the V and J calls and clone size; the DNA was used to work out D and trimming. The sample includes approximately 46,000 clones, 90% of them seen just once. After removal of 1 base from V and 0 bases from J, the junction contained 4 bases not matched to a gene. The CDR3 runs 16 residues. The germline V gene has CDR1 KGHSH and CDR2 LQKENI. Material: peripheral blood. The receptor's source is a man aged 50 or older with active COVID-19. The V gene is TRBV18, the J gene TRBJ1-1; 8 bases match TRBD1. CDR3: CASSPLDRGMNTEAFF. CDR3 in DNA: TGTGCCAGCTCACCACTCGACAGGGGAATGAACACTGAAGCTTTCTTT.